This T cell receptor (beta chain) was captured in a study of breast tumors, draining lymph nodes, adjacent tissues. Broader study findings: Tumors had less TCR diversity than lymph nodes, more than nontumor tissue. Luminal-like breast cancer showed significantly higher tumor–nontumor repertoire similarity than basal-like.

MiXCR, run by TCRdb on the multiplex PCR reads, gives a single entry per CDR3 protein. The sample contains around 290,000 distinct CDR3 sequences, around 31% of which appear only once. The lymph nodes were axillary draining lymph nodes from breast cancer patients. On this clonotype itself: Its antigen is still unknown. A read error may explain this, as a much larger clone is one base away.

The material sequenced was axillary lymph node tissue. This TCR was sampled from a female donor with breast cancer. Some clones in this sample may be carry-over from other donors' samples.

CDR3 in amino acids: CASSQDRTSYGYTF. Written as DNA, the CDR3 is TGTGCCAGCAGCCAGGACAGGACGTCCTATGGCTACACCTTC. This chain joins TRBV7-2 and TRBJ1-2; 7 positions match TRBD1. Germline V lookup: CDR1 SGHTA, CDR2 FQGNSA. The CDR3 spans 14 residues. V trimming: 5 bases; J trimming: 4 bases; junction bases outside the gene matches: 7.